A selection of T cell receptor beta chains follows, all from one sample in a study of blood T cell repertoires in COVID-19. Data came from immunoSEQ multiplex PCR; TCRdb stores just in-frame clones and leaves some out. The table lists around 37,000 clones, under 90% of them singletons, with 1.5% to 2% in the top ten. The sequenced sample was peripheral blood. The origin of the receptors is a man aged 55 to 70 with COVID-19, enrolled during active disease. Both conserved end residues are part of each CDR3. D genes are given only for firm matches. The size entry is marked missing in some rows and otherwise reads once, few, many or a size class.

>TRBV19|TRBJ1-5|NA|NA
TGTGCCAGTAGTATAGGAGGGTATAGCAATCAGCCCCAGCATTTT
CASSIGGYSNQPQHF
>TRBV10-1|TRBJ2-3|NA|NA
TGCGCCAGCAGTGAGACCAGGGCGTTCACAGATACGCAGTATTTT
CASSETRAFTDTQYF
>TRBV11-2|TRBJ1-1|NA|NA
TGTGCCAGCAGGACAGTCCGGATGAACACTGAAGCTTTCTTT
CASRTVRMNTEAFF
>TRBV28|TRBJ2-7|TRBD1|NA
TGTGCCAGCAGCTCTCCGGGACAGGGGTCCTACGAGCAGTACTTC
CASSSPGQGSYEQYF
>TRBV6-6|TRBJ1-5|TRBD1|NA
TGTGCCAGCAGTTACCGCGCCCAGGGGGCGAATCAGCCCCAGCATTTT
CASSYRAQGANQPQHF
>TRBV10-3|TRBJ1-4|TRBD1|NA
TGTGCCATCAGAGCAGGCACAGGGGGCACGGTTAATGAAAAACTGTTTTTT
CAIRAGTGGTVNEKLFF
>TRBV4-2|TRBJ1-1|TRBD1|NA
TGTGCCAGCAGCCAGAAACAGGGGGTGAACACTGAAGCTTTCTTT
CASSQKQGVNTEAFF
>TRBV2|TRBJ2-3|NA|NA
TGTGCCAGCAGGACTAGGCCCACAGATACGCAGTATTTT
CASRTRPTDTQYF
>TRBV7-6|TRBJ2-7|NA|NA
TGTGCCAGCAGCTTAGATCAGGGAACCCCCTACGAGCAGTACTTC
CASSLDQGTPYEQYF
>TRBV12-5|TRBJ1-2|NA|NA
TGTGCTAGTGGTTCGGACACCTCTAATTATGGCTACACCTTC
CASGSDTSNYGYTF
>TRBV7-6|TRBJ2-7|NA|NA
TGTGCCAGCAGCCTTGATGTGAGCGGCGTCGGCAGCTACGAGCAGTACTTC
CASSLDVSGVGSYEQYF
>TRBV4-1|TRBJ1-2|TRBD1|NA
TGCGCCAGCCGGGACAGGGACTATGGCTACACCTTC
CASRDRDYGYTF
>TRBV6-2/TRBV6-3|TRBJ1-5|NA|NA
TGTGCCAGCAGTTACATCGGGGGCAATCAGCCCCAGCATTTT
CASSYIGGNQPQHF
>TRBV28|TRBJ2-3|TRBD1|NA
TGTGCCAGCAGCTTCCGGACAGGGAGGATAGATACGCAGTATTTT
CASSFRTGRIDTQYF
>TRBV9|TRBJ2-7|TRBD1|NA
TGTGCCAGCAGCGAGGGGCTTGGACAGGGGATGGCGGCGCAGTACTTC
CASSEGLGQGMAAQYF
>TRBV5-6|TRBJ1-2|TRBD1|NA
TGTGCCAGCAGCCCGGGACAGGGGATCAGTGGCTACACCTTC
CASSPGQGISGYTF
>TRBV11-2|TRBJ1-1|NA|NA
TGTGCCAGCAGCTTAGAGGGGGCGGGCACTGAAGCTTTCTTT
CASSLEGAGTEAFF
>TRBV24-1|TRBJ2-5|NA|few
TGTGCCACCAGTGTCTTTGCAGGGTCGGCGGAGACCCAGTACTTC
CATSVFAGSAETQYF
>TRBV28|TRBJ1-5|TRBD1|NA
TGTGCCAGCAGTACACAGGGGGCGAACCAGCCCCAGCATTTT
CASSTQGANQPQHF
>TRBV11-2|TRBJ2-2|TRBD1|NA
TGTGCCAGCAGCTTACGGCCGGGACAGGGCTCAATGTGGACCGGGGAGCTGTTTTTT
CASSLRPGQGSMWTGELFF
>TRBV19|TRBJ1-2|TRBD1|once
TGTGCCAGTAGTATGGGACAGGGGGCGCGGGTCGGAAATGGCTACACCTTC
CASSMGQGARVGNGYTF
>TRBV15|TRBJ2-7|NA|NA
TGTGCCACCAGCAGAACTATCACACAGGAAGACGAGCAGTACTTC
CATSRTITQEDEQYF
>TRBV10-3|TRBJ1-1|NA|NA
TGTGCCATCAGTGACCTCAAAGACAGGCATGGATTAGCTTTCTTT
CAISDLKDRHGLAFF
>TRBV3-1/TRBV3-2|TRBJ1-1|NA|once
TGTGCCAGCAGCCACGGACAGTTTAACACTGAAGCTTTCTTT
CASSHGQFNTEAFF
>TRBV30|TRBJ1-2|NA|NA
TGTGCCTGGAGTGTTGGCATTTCCTATGGCTACACCTTC
CAWSVGISYGYTF
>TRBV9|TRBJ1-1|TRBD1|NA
TGTGCCAGCAGCGGGCCCCCTCGCCGGGACAGGGCGGAGTACACTGAAGCTTTCTTT
CASSGPPRRDRAEYTEAFF
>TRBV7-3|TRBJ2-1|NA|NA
TGTGCCAGCAGCCCATCCATCCGGGGCTACAATGAGCAGTTCTTC
CASSPSIRGYNEQFF
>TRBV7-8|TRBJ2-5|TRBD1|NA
TGTGCCAGCAGCTTATTCGGACAGGGCCGGCAAGAGACCCAGTACTTC
CASSLFGQGRQETQYF
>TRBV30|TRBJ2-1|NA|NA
TGTGCCCGGCCATCGTCGGCAAGGGGAATCAAGCATCTACCCTGCCAATACAATGAGCAGTTCTTC
CARPSSARGIKHLPCQYNEQFF
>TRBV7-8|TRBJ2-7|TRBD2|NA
TGTGCCAGCAGCTCGGGACTAGGGGTGCAGTACTTC
CASSSGLGVQYF
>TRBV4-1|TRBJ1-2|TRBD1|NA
TGCGCCAGCAGCCAAGGACAGGGGGCTACTGATGACTATGGCTACACCTTC
CASSQGQGATDDYGYTF
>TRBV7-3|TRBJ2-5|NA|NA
TGTGCCAGCAGCTTAACACAGGGTGAGACCCAGTACTTC
CASSLTQGETQYF
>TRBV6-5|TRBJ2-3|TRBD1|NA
TGTGCCAGCAGCCGACAGGGGTACACAGATACGCAGTATTTT
CASSRQGYTDTQYF
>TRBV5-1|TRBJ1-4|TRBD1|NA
TGCGCCAGCAGCTCGGTCACAGGGGTCGCTAATGAAAAACTGTTTTTT
CASSSVTGVANEKLFF
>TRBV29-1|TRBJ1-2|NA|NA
TGCAGCGTTGAAAGAGGGAAGTATGGCTACACCTTC
CSVERGKYGYTF
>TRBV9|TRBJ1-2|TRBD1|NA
TGTGCCAGCAGCGCCGGACAGGGAGAGAATGGCTACACCTTC
CASSAGQGENGYTF
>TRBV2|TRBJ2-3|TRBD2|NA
TGTGCCAGGGGAGGGTCCTGGGGCACAGATACGCAGTATTTT
CARGGSWGTDTQYF
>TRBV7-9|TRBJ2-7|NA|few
TGTGCCAGCAGTCCAGGACAGTCCTACGAGCAGTACTTC
CASSPGQSYEQYF
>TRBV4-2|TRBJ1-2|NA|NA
TGTGCCAGCAGCCAAAACTTGGACAGCCTAATCTATGGCTACACCTTC
CASSQNLDSLIYGYTF
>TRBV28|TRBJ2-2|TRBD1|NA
TGTGCCAGCAGTTCCCCTAAGGGGGCGGCCGGGGAGCTGTTTTTT
CASSSPKGAAGELFF
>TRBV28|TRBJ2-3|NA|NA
TGTGCCAGCATCAGGGGTTCCACAGATACGCAGTATTTT
CASIRGSTDTQYF
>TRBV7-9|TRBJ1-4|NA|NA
TGTGCCAGCAGCTTGGGTGCAGGAGGTAATGAAAAACTGTTTTTT
CASSLGAGGNEKLFF
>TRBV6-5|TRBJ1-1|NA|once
TGTGCCAGCAATCCTAGAGGAGGAAGGGCTGAAGCTTTCTTT
CASNPRGGRAEAFF